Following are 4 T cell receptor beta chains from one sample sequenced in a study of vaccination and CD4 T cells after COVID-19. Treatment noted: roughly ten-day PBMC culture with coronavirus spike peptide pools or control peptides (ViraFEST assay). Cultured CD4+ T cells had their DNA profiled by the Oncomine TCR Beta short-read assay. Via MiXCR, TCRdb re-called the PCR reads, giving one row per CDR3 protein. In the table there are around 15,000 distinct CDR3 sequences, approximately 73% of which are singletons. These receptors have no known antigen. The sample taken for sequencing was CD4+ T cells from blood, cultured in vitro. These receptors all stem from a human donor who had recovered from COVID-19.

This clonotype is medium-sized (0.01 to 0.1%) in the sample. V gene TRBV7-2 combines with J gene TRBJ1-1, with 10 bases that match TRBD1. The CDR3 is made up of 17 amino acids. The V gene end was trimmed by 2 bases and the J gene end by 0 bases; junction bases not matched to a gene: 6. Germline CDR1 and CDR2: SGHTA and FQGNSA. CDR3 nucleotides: TGTGCCAGCAGCTTATACGGGACAGGGGTGTTGAACACTGAAGCTTTCTTT. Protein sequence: CASSLYGTGVLNTEAFF.

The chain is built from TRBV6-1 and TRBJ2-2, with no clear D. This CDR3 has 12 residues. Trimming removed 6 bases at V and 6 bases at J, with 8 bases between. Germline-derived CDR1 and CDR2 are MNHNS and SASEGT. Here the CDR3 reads CASRLLPGELFF. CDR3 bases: TGTGCCAGCAGACTATTACCCGGGGAGCTGTTTTTT.

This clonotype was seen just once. DNA for the CDR3: TGTGCCAGTTCCGGAGGGCCCAGGGCCGGGGAGCTGTTTTTT. This codes for CASSGGPRAGELFF. This chain joins TRBV19 and TRBJ2-2; a possible D gene is TRBD2 (6 bases). The germline CDR1 and CDR2 sequences are LNHDA and SQIVND (reference sequence). With 8 bases removed from V and 6 bases from J, the gap between germline ends came to 16 bases. This CDR3 spans 14 amino acids.

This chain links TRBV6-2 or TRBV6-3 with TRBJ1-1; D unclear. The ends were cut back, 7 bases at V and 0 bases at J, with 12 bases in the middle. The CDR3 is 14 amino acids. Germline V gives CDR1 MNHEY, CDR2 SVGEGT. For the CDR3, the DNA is TGTGCCAGCACCCCAAGGGTCCTGAACACTGAAGCTTTCTTT. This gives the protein CASTPRVLNTEAFF.